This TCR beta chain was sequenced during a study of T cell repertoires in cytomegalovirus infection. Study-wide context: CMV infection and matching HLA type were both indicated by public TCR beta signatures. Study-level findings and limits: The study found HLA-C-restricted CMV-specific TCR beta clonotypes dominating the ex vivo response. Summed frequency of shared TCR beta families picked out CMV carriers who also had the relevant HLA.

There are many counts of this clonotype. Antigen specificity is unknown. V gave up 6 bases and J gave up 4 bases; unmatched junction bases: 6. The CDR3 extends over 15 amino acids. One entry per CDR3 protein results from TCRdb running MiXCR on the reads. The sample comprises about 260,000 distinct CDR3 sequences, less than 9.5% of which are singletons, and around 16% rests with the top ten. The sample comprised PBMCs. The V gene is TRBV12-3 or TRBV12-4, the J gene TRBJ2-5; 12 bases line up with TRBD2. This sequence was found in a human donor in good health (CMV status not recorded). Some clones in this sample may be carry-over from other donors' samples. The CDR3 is CASSSLAGGGETQYF. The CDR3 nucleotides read TGTGCCAGCAGCTCACTAGCGGGAGGTGGAGAGACCCAGTACTTC.